The rows below give T cell receptor beta chains drawn from one sample of a study of blood T cell repertoires in COVID-19. TCRdb's table, derived via immunoSEQ multiplex PCR, lists solely in-frame clones and lacks some. Of some 45,000 clones in the sample, about 92% are singletons; the top ten hold around 13%. Source material: peripheral blood. Receptors were obtained from a human donor in a cohort sampled during active COVID-19. The CDR3 runs from the conserved cysteine through the conserved F or W. A D gene is named only where the DNA matches it firmly. Where a row states a size, it is once, few, many or the class of an expanded clone; other rows omit it.

v_gene	d_gene	len	abundance	j_gene	CDR3nt	CDR3aa
TRBV7-9	-	16	-	TRBJ2-1	TGTGCCAGCAGCCGTCGTGGCAGGGGCGCAGGGGATGAGCAGTTCTTC	CASSRRGRGAGDEQFF
TRBV24-1	TRBD1	13	-	TRBJ2-5	TGTGCCACCAGTGGGGGACAGGTAGAGACCCAGTACTTC	CATSGGQVETQYF
TRBV7-2	-	15	-	TRBJ1-5	TGTGCCAGCACCCCTGTGGGGAGTAGCAATCAGCCCCAGCATTTT	CASTPVGSSNQPQHF
TRBV10-3	TRBD2	14	few	TRBJ2-7	TGTGCCATCAGTGAGCTACTAGCGAGCGACGAGCAGTACTTC	CAISELLASDEQYF
TRBV11-3	-	13	-	TRBJ2-1	TGTGCCAGCAGCTTTGGGGCCAACAATGAGCAGTTCTTC	CASSFGANNEQFF
TRBV5-1	-	14	-	TRBJ2-3	TGCGCCAGCAGCTTGGGCGGGGCTGCAGATACGCAGTATTTT	CASSLGGAADTQYF
TRBV4-3	TRBD1	15	-	TRBJ1-6	TGCGCCAGCAGCCACCTTGACAGGGATAATTCACCCCTCCACTTT	CASSHLDRDNSPLHF
TRBV9	TRBD1	13	-	TRBJ2-7	TGTGCCAGCAGCGGGGACAGGGGTAGGGAGCAGTACTTC	CASSGDRGREQYF
TRBV30	TRBD2	16	-	TRBJ2-2	TGTGCCTGGAGTGTAGGGCTAGCGGGAAAGGGCGGGGAGCTGTTTTTT	CAWSVGLAGKGGELFF
TRBV5-1	-	14	-	TRBJ2-5	TGCGCCAGCAGCTTCCGCGGGGGCGGGGAGACCCAGTACTTC	CASSFRGGGETQYF
TRBV9	TRBD1	13	-	TRBJ1-1	TGTGCCAGCAGCGGATACCAGGGGGCTGAAGCTTTCTTT	CASSGYQGAEAFF
TRBV23-1	-	14	-	TRBJ2-7	TGCGCCAGCAGTCAATCGGGCAGCTCCTACGAGCAGTACTTC	CASSQSGSSYEQYF
TRBV7-9	TRBD2	15	-	TRBJ2-3	TGTGCCAGCAGCCTGTCGGGGGGGAGCACAGATACGCAGTATTTT	CASSLSGGSTDTQYF
TRBV10-3	-	14	-	TRBJ1-6	TGTGCCATCAGAGGGGCCAGGGATTCGGCACCCCTCCACTTT	CAIRGARDSAPLHF
TRBV5-8	-	15	-	TRBJ1-2	TGTGCCAGCAGCCTGGGCGGGGTGGTGGTCTATGGCTACACCTTC	CASSLGGVVVYGYTF
TRBV6-2/TRBV6-3	-	16	-	TRBJ1-1	TGTGCCAGCAGCCCGACAGGCTCGTTTGGGAACACTGAAGCTTTCTTT	CASSPTGSFGNTEAFF
TRBV30	-	13	-	TRBJ2-7	TGTGCCTGGAGCCGCGCACGGGCCTACGAGCAGTACTTC	CAWSRARAYEQYF
TRBV6-6	-	14	-	TRBJ2-1	TGTGCCAGCAGTCCGGTGCCGTCCGGCAATGAGCAGTTCTTC	CASSPVPSGNEQFF
TRBV6-2/TRBV6-3	TRBD1	13	-	TRBJ1-5	TGTGCCAGCAGTGGGACAGTGAATCAGCCCCAGCATTTT	CASSGTVNQPQHF
TRBV15	-	14	-	TRBJ2-7	TGTGCCACCAGCAGAGAATTCGGGGGCTACGAGCAGTACTTC	CATSREFGGYEQYF
TRBV5-6	-	13	-	TRBJ2-7	TGTGCCAGCAGCTTGCACAGCCCGCGCGAGCAGTACTTC	CASSLHSPREQYF
TRBV14	-	17	-	TRBJ2-3	TGTGCCAGCAGCCTTGGCAGGCCCTGGGGGGACACAGATACGCAGTATTTT	CASSLGRPWGDTDTQYF
TRBV2	-	15	-	TRBJ1-1	TGTGCCAGCAGTGAGTCAGGGCTCTTTTACACTGAAGCTTTCTTT	CASSESGLFYTEAFF
TRBV18	-	15	-	TRBJ1-5	TGTGCCAGCTCACAGGGGCTCGTAAGCAATCAGCCCCAGCATTTT	CASSQGLVSNQPQHF
TRBV5-1	-	13	few	TRBJ2-6	TGCGCCAGCAGTACTTCCGGGGCCAACGTCCTGACTTTC	CASSTSGANVLTF
TRBV4-1	-	16	-	TRBJ2-2	TGCGCCAGCAGCCAGCGCGCCCGGGAGTACACCGGGGAGCTGTTTTTT	CASSQRAREYTGELFF
TRBV14	-	17	-	TRBJ2-7	TGTGCCAGCAGCCATCGAAAGGGGGGGGGCCTGATATACGAGCAGTACTTC	CASSHRKGGGLIYEQYF
TRBV4-1	TRBD1	15	-	TRBJ2-7	TGCGCCAGCAGCCGCCCGGGACAGGGTACGTACGAGCAGTACTTC	CASSRPGQGTYEQYF
TRBV5-4	-	18	-	TRBJ2-5	TGTGCCAGCAGCTTGGTCTCTGGGGGCGCGTGGAATAAAGAGACCCAGTACTTC	CASSLVSGGAWNKETQYF
TRBV12-3/TRBV12-4	-	12	-	TRBJ1-4	TGTGCCAGCGGCAGGGGTCGCAGCTCGCTGTTTTTT	CASGRGRSSLFF
TRBV7-2	-	18	-	TRBJ1-4	TGTGCCAGCAGCTTAGCGGGGACCATCGGGGGAACTAATGAAAAACTGTTTTTT	CASSLAGTIGGTNEKLFF
TRBV5-5	-	15	-	TRBJ2-3	TGTGCCAGCAGCTTTGCGGGGTCTAGCACAGATACGCAGTATTTT	CASSFAGSSTDTQYF
TRBV18	TRBD1	15	-	TRBJ1-5	TGTGCCAGCTCCCTCCCGGGACAGGGTGCCCAGCCCCAGCATTTT	CASSLPGQGAQPQHF
TRBV20-1	-	15	-	TRBJ1-3	TGCAGTGCTAGTGACTTCGCGTCCTCTGGAAACACCATATATTTT	CSASDFASSGNTIYF
TRBV2	TRBD1	14	-	TRBJ1-1	TGTGCCACCAGGGGGGGGCAGGGAAAGTCTGAAGCTTTCTTT	CATRGGQGKSEAFF
TRBV5-1	TRBD1	16	-	TRBJ2-7	TGCGCCAGCAGCTTTGGGGGGACAGGGGGTCTCTACGAGCAGTACTTC	CASSFGGTGGLYEQYF
TRBV11-2	-	15	-	TRBJ2-2	TGTGCCAGCAGCCCTAACCAGGGGCTTACCGGGGAGCTGTTTTTT	CASSPNQGLTGELFF
TRBV19	TRBD2	17	-	TRBJ2-1	TGTGCCAGTACCTCCCCCCCAGGGACTAGCGCTCACAATGAGCAGTTCTTC	CASTSPPGTSAHNEQFF
TRBV4-3	-	14	-	TRBJ1-2	TGCGCCAGCAGCCCGGTCGGGGGAAACTATGGCTACACCTTC	CASSPVGGNYGYTF
TRBV5-1	-	12	-	TRBJ2-7	TGCGCCAGCAGCGAGGGGACTTGGGAGCAGTACTTC	CASSEGTWEQYF
TRBV30	-	15	-	TRBJ2-5	TGTGCCTGGATAAACCGGGGAGGAGGTCAAGAGACCCAGTACTTC	CAWINRGGGQETQYF
TRBV4-1	TRBD2	15	-	TRBJ2-3	TGCGCCGGGTCCGGCCGGGGGGGCCACACAGATACGCAGTATTTT	CAGSGRGGHTDTQYF
TRBV6-1	TRBD1	17	-	TRBJ1-2	TGTGCCAGCAGTGAAACCAGCAGAGGACAGGGAGGATTCGGCTACACCTTC	CASSETSRGQGGFGYTF
TRBV7-2	-	14	-	TRBJ2-7	TGTGCCAGCAGCTCGCCCCTATTCTCCTACGAGCAGTACTTC	CASSSPLFSYEQYF
TRBV2	TRBD2	14	once	TRBJ2-7	TGTGCCAGCACCAGGACTAGCGGGGTTTACGAGCAGTACTTC	CASTRTSGVYEQYF
TRBV9	TRBD2	16	-	TRBJ2-1	TGTGCCAGCAGCACGCACTCTAGCGGGAACTACAATGAGCAGTTCTTC	CASSTHSSGNYNEQFF
TRBV6-2/TRBV6-3	-	12	-	TRBJ1-1	TGTGCCAGCAGTTTAGTATACACTGAAGCTTTCTTT	CASSLVYTEAFF
TRBV7-2	-	13	-	TRBJ1-1	TGTGCCAGCAGCTTAGAGGGGTTCCGGGGGGCTTTCTTT	CASSLEGFRGAFF
TRBV12-5	TRBD2	14	-	TRBJ2-7	TGTGCTAGTGGATATAGCGGGGGGCTAGGCGAGCAGTACTTC	CASGYSGGLGEQYF
TRBV18	-	13	-	TRBJ2-7	TGTGCCAGCTCACTCATACAGGGTAGCGAGCAGTACTTC	CASSLIQGSEQYF
TRBV5-4	TRBD1	12	-	TRBJ2-3	TGTGCCAGCAGCACAGGGGCAGATACGCAGTATTTT	CASSTGADTQYF
TRBV19	-	13	-	TRBJ1-2	TGTGCCAGTAGGATAATAGGGGCCTTTGGCTACACCTTC	CASRIIGAFGYTF
TRBV5-1	-	14	-	TRBJ2-2	TGCGCCAGCAGCTTGGGTGGAGGTACCGGGGAGCTGTTTTTT	CASSLGGGTGELFF
TRBV5-4	-	15	-	TRBJ1-1	TGTGCCAGCAGCTTGGCCTCCGGGAGCAGGGATCGGGCTTTCTTT	CASSLASGSRDRAFF
TRBV5-4	-	12	-	TRBJ1-1	TGTGCCAGCAGCTCCTGGACCCGGGAGGCTTTCTTT	CASSSWTREAFF